Listed below are T cell receptor beta chains from one sample, sequenced in a study of T-cell memory formation after mild COVID-19. TCRdb called the 5' RACE reads again in MiXCR, with one record for every CDR3 protein. Among roughly 480,000 distinct CDR3 sequences listed, roughly 25% were seen once. The sample taken for sequencing was PBMCs or a T cell subset sorted from them (not recorded which). Receptors originate from an adult woman who had mild COVID-19 (a few samples of this study predate the infection). Cell type and time point are not known. Each CDR3 is given with its conserved first and last residue. A D gene is named only where the DNA matches it firmly. Clone size is shown for a subset of rows, as once, few, many or a class of expanded clone.

D gene	clone size	V gene	J gene	CDR3 protein	CDR3 DNA
.	few	TRBV6-6	TRBJ2-7	CASTSPDDSYEQYF	TGTGCCAGCACCTCCCCCGATGACTCCTACGAGCAGTACTTC
.	.	TRBV2	TRBJ1-2	CASSPLQGGNYGYTF	TGTGCCAGCAGTCCCTTGCAGGGTGGGAACTATGGCTACACCTTC
.	.	TRBV7-9	TRBJ2-7	CASSPDRRGPSSYEQYF	TGTGCCAGCAGCCCCGACCGCAGGGGCCCCAGCTCCTACGAGCAGTACTTC
TRBD1	.	TRBV20-1	TRBJ1-6	CSAASPGQGNSPLHF	TGCAGTGCCGCATCCCCGGGACAGGGGAATTCACCCCTCCACTTT
TRBD1	few	TRBV5-1	TRBJ2-7	CASSLGGSLRQGSDEQYF	TGCGCCAGCAGCTTGGGGGGCTCCCTAAGACAGGGATCGGACGAGCAGTACTTC
.	.	TRBV18	TRBJ2-5	CASSQAEVGTQYF	TGTGCCAGCTCTCAGGCCGAGGTCGGGACCCAGTACTTC
TRBD1	.	TRBV5-4	TRBJ2-5	CASSLYRGAQETQYF	TGTGCCAGCAGCTTGTACAGGGGGGCTCAAGAGACCCAGTACTTC
TRBD1	.	TRBV20-1	TRBJ1-1	CKGFNRGINTEAFF	TGCAAGGGTTTCAACAGGGGGATCAACACTGAAGCTTTCTTT
TRBD2	.	TRBV7-9	TRBJ2-3	CASSSGLAGGYDADTQYF	TGTGCCAGCAGCTCCGGACTAGCGGGGGGCTACGATGCAGATACGCAGTATTTT
TRBD2	.	TRBV20-1	TRBJ2-5	CSASEVAGALQETQYF	TGCAGTGCTAGTGAAGTAGCGGGAGCGCTCCAAGAGACCCAGTACTTC
TRBD2	few	TRBV6-5	TRBJ2-3	CASSKASGGADTQYF	TGTGCCAGCAGTAAGGCTAGCGGGGGGGCAGATACGCAGTATTTT
.	few	TRBV10-3	TRBJ2-7	CAISQLSGTASGEQYF	TGTGCCATCAGTCAACTTTCCGGGACCGCTTCTGGCGAGCAGTACTTC
.	few	TRBV12-3/TRBV12-4	TRBJ1-2	CASSLLESNGYTF	TGTGCCAGCAGTTTACTGGAATCCAATGGCTACACCTTC
.	.	TRBV9	TRBJ2-7	CASSVDVADEQYF	TGTGCCAGCAGCGTAGACGTGGCGGACGAGCAGTACTTC
TRBD1	few	TRBV4-1	TRBJ2-7	CASSPGQGTFEQYF	TGCGCCAGCAGCCCGGGACAGGGGACCTTCGAGCAGTACTTC
.	.	TRBV15	TRBJ2-2	CATSREASGELFF	TGTGCCACCAGCAGAGAAGCATCCGGGGAGCTGTTTTTT
TRBD1	many	TRBV7-9	TRBJ2-7	CASSLSETGTNEQYF	TGTGCCAGCAGCTTATCGGAGACAGGGACCAACGAGCAGTACTTC
.	few	TRBV19	TRBJ1-1	CASMNTEAFF	TGTGCCAGTATGAACACTGAAGCTTTCTTT
.	many	TRBV5-6	TRBJ1-1	CASSLEGYGTPAEAFF	TGTGCCAGCAGCTTGGAAGGGTACGGGACGCCGGCTGAAGCTTTCTTT
.	few	TRBV5-1	TRBJ2-1	CASNEQGFYYNEQFF	TGCGCCAGCAACGAACAGGGCTTCTACTACAATGAGCAGTTCTTC
TRBD2	.	TRBV7-8	TRBJ2-3	CASSSRRLAGVSGSTDTQYF	TGTGCCAGCAGCTCCCGACGACTAGCGGGAGTCTCGGGCAGCACAGATACGCAGTATTTT
TRBD1	few	TRBV11-2	TRBJ2-7	CASSLGSGTGSAKRQYF	TGTGCCAGCAGCTTAGGAAGTGGGACAGGGAGCGCGAAGAGGCAGTACTTC
.	.	TRBV12-3/TRBV12-4	TRBJ2-7	CASSLAGGRAYEQYF	TGTGCCAGCAGTTTAGCAGGGGGGAGGGCCTACGAGCAGTACTTC
.	.	TRBV20-1	TRBJ1-2	CSPDRFSF	TGCAGCCCTGACAGGTTCTCCTTC